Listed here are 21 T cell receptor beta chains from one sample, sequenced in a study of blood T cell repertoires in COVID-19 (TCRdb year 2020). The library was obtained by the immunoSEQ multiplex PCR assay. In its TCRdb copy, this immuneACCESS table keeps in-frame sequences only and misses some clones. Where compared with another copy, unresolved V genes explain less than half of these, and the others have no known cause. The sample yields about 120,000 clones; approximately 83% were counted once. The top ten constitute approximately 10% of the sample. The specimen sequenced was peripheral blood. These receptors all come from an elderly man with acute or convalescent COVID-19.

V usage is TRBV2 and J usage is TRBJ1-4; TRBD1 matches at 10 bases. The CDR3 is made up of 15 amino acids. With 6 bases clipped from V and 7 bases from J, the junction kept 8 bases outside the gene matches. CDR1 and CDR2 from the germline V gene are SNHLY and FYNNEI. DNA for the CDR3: TGTGCCAGCAGCTCATGGACAGGGGGTTCTGAAAAACTGTTTTTT. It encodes CASSSWTGGSEKLFF.

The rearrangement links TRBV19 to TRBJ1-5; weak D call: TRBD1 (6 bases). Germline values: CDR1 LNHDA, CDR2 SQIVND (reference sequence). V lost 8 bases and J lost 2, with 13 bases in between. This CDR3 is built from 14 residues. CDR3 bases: TGTGCCAGTCGGTCGGGGGGCGGCAATCAGCCCCAGCATTTT. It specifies CASRSGGGNQPQHF.

The CDR3 spells CAGTTGPEAFF. CDR3 nucleotides: TGTGCCGGAACGACAGGGCCTGAAGCTTTCTTT. V usage is TRBV7-9 and J usage is TRBJ1-1, with TRBD1 matching 7 bases. This CDR3 spans 11 amino acids. Germline CDR1 SEHNR, CDR2 FQNEAQ (reference sequence). With 11 bases clipped from V and 6 bases from J, the junction kept 6 bases outside the gene matches.

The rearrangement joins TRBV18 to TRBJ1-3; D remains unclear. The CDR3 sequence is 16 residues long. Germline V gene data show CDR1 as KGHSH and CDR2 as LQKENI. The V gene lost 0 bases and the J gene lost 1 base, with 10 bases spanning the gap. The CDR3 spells CASSPPGGASGNTIYF. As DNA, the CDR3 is TGTGCCAGCTCACCACCGGGAGGCGCGTCTGGAAACACCATATATTTT.

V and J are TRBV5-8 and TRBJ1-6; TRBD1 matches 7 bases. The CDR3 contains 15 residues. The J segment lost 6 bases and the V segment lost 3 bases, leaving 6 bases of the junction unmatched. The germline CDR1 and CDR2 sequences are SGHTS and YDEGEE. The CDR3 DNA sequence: TGTGCCAGCAGCTCCTGGGCAGGGGGTAATTCACCCCTCCACTTT. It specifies CASSSWAGGNSPLHF.

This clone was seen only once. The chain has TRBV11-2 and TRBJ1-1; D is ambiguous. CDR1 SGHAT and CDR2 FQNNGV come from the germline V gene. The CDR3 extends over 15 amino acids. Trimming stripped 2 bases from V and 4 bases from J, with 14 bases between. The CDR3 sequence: CASSLPGSLITEAFF. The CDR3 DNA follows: TGTGCCAGCAGCTTACCAGGAAGCCTTATCACTGAAGCTTTCTTT. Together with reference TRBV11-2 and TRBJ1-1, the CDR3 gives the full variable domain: EAGVAQSPRYKIIEKRQSVAFWCNPISGHATLYWYQQILGQGPKLLIQFQNNGVVDDSQLPKDRFSAERLKGVDSTLKIQPAKLEDSAVYLCASSLPGSLITEAFFGQGTRLTVV.

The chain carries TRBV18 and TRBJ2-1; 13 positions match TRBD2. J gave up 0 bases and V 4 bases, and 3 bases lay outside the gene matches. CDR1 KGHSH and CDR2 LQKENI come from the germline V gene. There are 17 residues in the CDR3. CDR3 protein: CASSLGTSGASYNEQFF. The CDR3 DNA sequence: TGTGCCAGCTCACTCGGGACTAGCGGGGCCTCCTACAATGAGCAGTTCTTC.

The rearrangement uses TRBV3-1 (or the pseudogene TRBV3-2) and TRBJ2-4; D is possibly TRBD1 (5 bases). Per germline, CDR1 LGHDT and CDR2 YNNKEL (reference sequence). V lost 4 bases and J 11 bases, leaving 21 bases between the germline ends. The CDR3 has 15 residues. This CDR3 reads CASSPGHPANLLQYF. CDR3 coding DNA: TGTGCCAGCAGCCCCGGACACCCTGCCAACCTACTTCAGTACTTC.

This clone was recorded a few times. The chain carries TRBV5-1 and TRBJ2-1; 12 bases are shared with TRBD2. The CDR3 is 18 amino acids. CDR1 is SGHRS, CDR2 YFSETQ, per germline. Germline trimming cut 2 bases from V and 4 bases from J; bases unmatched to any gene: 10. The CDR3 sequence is CASSLGLAGPLLYNEQFF. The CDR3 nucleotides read TGCGCCAGCAGCTTAGGACTAGCGGGACCACTCTTATACAATGAGCAGTTCTTC.

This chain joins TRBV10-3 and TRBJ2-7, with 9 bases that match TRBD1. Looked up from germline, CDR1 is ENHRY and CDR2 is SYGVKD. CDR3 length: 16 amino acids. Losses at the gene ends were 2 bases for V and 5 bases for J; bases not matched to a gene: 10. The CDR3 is CAISERIGTGSHEQYF. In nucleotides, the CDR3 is TGTGCCATCAGTGAGAGAATCGGGACAGGGTCCCACGAGCAGTACTTC.

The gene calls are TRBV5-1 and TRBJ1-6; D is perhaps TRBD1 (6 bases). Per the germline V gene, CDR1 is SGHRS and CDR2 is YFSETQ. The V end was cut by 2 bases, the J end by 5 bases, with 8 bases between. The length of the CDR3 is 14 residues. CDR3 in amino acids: CASSFRQDNSPLHF. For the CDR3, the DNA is TGCGCCAGCAGCTTTCGACAGGATAATTCACCCCTCCACTTT.

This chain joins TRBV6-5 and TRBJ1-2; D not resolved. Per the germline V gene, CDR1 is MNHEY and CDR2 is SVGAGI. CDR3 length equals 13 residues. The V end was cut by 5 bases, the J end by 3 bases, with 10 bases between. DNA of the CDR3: TGTGCCAGCAGTATCGGGGAATACTATGGCTACACCTTC. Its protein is CASSIGEYYGYTF.

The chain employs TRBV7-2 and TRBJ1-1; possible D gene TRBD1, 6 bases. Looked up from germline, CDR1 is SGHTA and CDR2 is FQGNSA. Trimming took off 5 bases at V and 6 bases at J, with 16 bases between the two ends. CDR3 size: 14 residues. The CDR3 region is CASSRGGGVAEAFF. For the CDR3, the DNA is TGTGCCAGCAGCCGGGGAGGGGGAGTAGCTGAAGCTTTCTTT.

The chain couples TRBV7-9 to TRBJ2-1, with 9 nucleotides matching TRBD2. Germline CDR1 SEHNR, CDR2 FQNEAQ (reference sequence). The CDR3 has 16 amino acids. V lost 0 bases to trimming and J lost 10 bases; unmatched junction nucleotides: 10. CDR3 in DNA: TGTGCCAGCAGCTTAGCGGTTCTGGTAGCGGGGGAAGAGCAGTTCTTC. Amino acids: CASSLAVLVAGEEQFF.

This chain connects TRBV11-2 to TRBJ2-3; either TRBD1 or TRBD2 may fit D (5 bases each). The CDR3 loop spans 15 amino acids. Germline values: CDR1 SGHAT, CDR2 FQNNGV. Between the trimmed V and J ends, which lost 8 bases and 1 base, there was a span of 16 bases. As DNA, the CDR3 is TGTGCCAGCTCCTTAGGAGGCAGGGGCACAGATACGCAGTATTTT. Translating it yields CASSLGGRGTDTQYF.

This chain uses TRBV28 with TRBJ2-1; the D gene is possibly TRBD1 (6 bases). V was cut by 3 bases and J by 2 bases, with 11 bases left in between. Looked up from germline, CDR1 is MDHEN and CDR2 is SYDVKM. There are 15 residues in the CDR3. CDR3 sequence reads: CASSFSGGPYNEQFF. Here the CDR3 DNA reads TGTGCCAGCAGTTTTTCTGGGGGCCCCTACAATGAGCAGTTCTTC.

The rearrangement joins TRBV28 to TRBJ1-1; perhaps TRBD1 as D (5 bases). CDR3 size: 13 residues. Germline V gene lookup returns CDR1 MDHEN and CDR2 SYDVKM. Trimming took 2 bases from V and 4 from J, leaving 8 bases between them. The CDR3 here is CASSLGRATEAFF. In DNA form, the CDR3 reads TGTGCCAGCAGTTTAGGCAGGGCCACTGAAGCTTTCTTT.

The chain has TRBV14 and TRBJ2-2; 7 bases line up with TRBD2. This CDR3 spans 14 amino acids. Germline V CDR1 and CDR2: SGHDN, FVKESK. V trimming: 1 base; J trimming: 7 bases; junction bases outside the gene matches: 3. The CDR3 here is CASSQGGGHGELFF. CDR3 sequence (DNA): TGTGCCAGCAGCCAAGGCGGGGGTCACGGGGAGCTGTTTTTT.

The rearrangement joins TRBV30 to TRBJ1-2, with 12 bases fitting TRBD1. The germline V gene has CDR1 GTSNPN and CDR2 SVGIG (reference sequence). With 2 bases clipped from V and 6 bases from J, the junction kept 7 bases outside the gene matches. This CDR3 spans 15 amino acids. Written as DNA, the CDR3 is TGTGCCTGGAGTATGGGACAGGGGGCGGAGGATGGCTACACCTTC. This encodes CAWSMGQGAEDGYTF.

The CDR3 nucleotides are TGTGCCAGCAGCCAACGTGGACAGGGCTACGAGCAGTACTTC. Residues: CASSQRGQGYEQYF. The V call is TRBV3-1 (or the pseudogene TRBV3-2), the J call TRBJ2-7; 8 bases line up with TRBD1. In germline, CDR1 is LGHDT, CDR2 YNNKEL (reference sequence). J was trimmed by 3 bases and V by 2 bases; bases with no gene match: 3. The CDR3 spans 14 residues.

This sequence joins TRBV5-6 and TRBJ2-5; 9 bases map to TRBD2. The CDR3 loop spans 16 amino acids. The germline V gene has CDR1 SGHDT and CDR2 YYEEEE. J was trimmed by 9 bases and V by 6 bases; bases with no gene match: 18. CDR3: CASNQAGLAIQGAQYF. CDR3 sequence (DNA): TGTGCCAGCAACCAGGCAGGACTAGCGATCCAGGGGGCCCAGTACTTC.